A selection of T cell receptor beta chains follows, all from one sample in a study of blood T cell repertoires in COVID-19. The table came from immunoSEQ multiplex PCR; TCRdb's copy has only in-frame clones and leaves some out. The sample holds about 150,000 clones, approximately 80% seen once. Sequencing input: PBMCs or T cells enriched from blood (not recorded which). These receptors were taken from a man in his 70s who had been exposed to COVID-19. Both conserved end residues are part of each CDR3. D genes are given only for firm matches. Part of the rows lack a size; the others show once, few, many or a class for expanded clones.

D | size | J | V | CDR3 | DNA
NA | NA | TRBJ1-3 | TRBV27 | CASSSGQGNTIYF | TGTGCCAGCAGTTCCGGACAGGGAAACACCATATATTTT
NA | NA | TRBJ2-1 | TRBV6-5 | CASTFEGGGWYEQFF | TGTGCCAGCACCTTCGAGGGGGGGGGATGGTATGAGCAGTTCTTC
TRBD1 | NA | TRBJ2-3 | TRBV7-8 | CASSSRQGLISTDTQYF | TGTGCCAGCAGCTCTAGACAGGGGCTAATTAGCACAGATACGCAGTATTTT
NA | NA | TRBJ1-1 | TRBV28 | CASSPAGVQGYNTEAFF | TGTGCCAGCAGTCCTGCTGGTGTCCAGGGATATAACACTGAAGCTTTCTTT
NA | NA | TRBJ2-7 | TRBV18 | CASSSFRGYEQYF | TGTGCCAGCTCAAGTTTTCGGGGGTACGAGCAGTACTTC
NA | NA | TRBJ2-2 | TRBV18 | CASSREIINTGELFF | TGTGCCAGCTCACGGGAGATCATTAACACCGGGGAGCTGTTTTTT
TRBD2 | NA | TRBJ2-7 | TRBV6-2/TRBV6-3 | CASSTSGRRNEQYF | TGTGCCAGCAGTACTAGCGGGAGAAGAAACGAGCAGTACTTC
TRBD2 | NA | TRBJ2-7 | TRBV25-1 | CASSYTSGDEQYF | TGTGCCAGCAGTTACACTAGCGGCGACGAGCAGTACTTC
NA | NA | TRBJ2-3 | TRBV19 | CASRRGQGRPTDTQYF | TGTGCCAGTAGGAGAGGTCAGGGGCGTCCCACAGATACGCAGTATTTT
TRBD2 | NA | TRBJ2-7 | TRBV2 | CASSDNGLAGLEQYF | TGTGCCAGCAGTGACAATGGACTAGCTGGTCTCGAGCAGTACTTC
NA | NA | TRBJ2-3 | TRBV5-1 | CASSLGTTRTDTQYF | TGCGCCAGCAGCTTGGGCACCACACGCACAGATACGCAGTATTTT
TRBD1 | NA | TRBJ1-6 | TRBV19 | CASRDRGSPLHF | TGTGCCAGTAGAGACAGGGGTTCACCCCTCCACTTT
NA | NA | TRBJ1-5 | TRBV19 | CASSLRLSNQPQHF | TGTGCCAGTAGTCTGAGACTTAGCAATCAGCCCCAGCATTTT
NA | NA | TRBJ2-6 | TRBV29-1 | CSATGPSGANVLTF | TGCAGCGCGACAGGCCCCTCTGGGGCCAACGTCCTGACTTTC
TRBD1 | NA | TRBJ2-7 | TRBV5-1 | CASGPTGGPYEQYF | TGCGCCAGCGGGCCGACAGGGGGTCCCTACGAGCAGTACTTC
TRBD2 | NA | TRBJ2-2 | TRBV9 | CASSLSGGATGELFF | TGTGCCAGCAGCCTCAGCGGGGGGGCCACCGGGGAGCTGTTTTTT
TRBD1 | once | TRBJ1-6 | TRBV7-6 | CASKRGTGLDSPLHF | TGTGCCAGCAAAAGAGGGACAGGGCTGGATTCACCCCTCCACTTT
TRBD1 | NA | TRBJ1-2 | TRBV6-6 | CASSRTEQGVGTGGYTF | TGTGCCAGCAGCCGAACCGAGCAGGGGGTGGGCACGGGCGGCTACACCTTC
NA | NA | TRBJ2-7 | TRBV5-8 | CASSLGGTLYEQYF | TGTGCCAGCAGCTTGGGGGGCACACTCTACGAGCAGTACTTC
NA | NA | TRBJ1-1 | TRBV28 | CASTTLTDKAFF | TGTGCCAGCACCACCCTCACAGATAAAGCTTTCTTT
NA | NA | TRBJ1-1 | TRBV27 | CASRRLNTEAFF | TGTGCCAGCCGGAGATTGAACACTGAAGCTTTCTTT
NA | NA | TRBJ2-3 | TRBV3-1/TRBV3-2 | CASRSSSAGRTDTQYF | TGTGCCAGCCGTTCCTCGTCCGCGGGGCGCACAGATACGCAGTATTTT
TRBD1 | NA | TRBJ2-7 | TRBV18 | CASSSALGTETHSYEQYF | TGTGCCAGCTCATCCGCTCTCGGGACAGAAACCCACTCCTACGAGCAGTACTTC
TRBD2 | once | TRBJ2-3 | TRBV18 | CASSPIPRLAGDTDTQYF | TGTGCCAGCTCACCAATTCCAAGGCTAGCGGGGGACACAGATACGCAGTATTTT
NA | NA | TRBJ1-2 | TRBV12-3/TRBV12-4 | CASSPGGRYGYTF | TGTGCCAGCAGCCCGGGGGGGCGGTATGGCTACACCTTC
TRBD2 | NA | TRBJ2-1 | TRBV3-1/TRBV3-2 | CASSSGGSYNEQFF | TGTGCCAGCAGCTCGGGGGGCTCCTACAATGAGCAGTTCTTC
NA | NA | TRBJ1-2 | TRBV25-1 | CASSDTGKNYGYTF | TGTGCCAGCAGTGACACCGGGAAGAACTATGGCTACACCTTC
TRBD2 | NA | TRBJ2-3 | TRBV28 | CASSGAAGDAISTDTQYF | TGTGCCAGCAGTGGGGCAGCGGGAGACGCGATAAGTACAGATACGCAGTATTTT
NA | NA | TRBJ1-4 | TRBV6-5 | CASSWGATNEKLFF | TGTGCCAGCAGCTGGGGGGCAACTAATGAAAAACTGTTTTTT